This T cell receptor (beta chain) originates from a study of identical twins. Study conclusions and caveats: A partial confounding effect on zero-insertion analyses could come from invariant MAIT and iNKT cells.

To note about this clonotype: Its antigen is not known.

Using its own MiXCR run on the 5' RACE reads, TCRdb lists one record per CDR3 protein. The sample records 400,000 to 550,000 distinct CDR3 sequences, roughly an eighth being singletons. Germline CDR1 is DFQATT and CDR2 is SNEGSKA (reference sequence). V lost 5 bases to trimming and J lost 4 bases; unmatched junction nucleotides: 5. The CDR3 is 15 amino acids. These data are also associated with another study on yellow fever vaccine responses in identical twins.

Sequencing used CD4+ T cells sorted from blood. The rearrangement links TRBV20-1 to TRBJ2-1, with 13 bases that match TRBD2. The receptor was derived from a woman aged 18-29 years in good health. CDR3 in DNA: TGCAGTGCTTATGGACTAGCGGGGGTATACAATGAGCAGTTCTTC. This encodes CSAYGLAGVYNEQFF.